This T cell receptor beta chain was sequenced in a study of blood T cell repertoires in COVID-19 (dated by TCRdb to about 2020). Notes on the research overall: The collaborator samples originated in the United States, Italy and Spain and spanned the acute and convalescent phases of COVID-19. The material from the prospective study consisted of cDNA or gDNA derived from T cells, B-cell-depleted T cells, or PBMCs. Deeply sampled blood TCRbeta repertoires from subjects exposed to, actively infected with, or recovered from COVID-19 were included in the dataset. The repertoires were released in a freely available public database meant as a resource for research on the immune response to SARS-CoV-2. Samples came from the ongoing ImmuneRACE study (first 160 participants) plus 1,254 subjects from 6 global collaborators. Nearly every sample came with metadata listing a de-identified subject ID, COVID-19 status, age in years and sex. Where HLA class I and class II types were available, the types were taken from metadata supplied by the sample provider, not from assay-based typing.

Relative to germline, V is 5 bases shorter and J is 3 bases shorter, with 11 bases between their ends. CDR1 MDHEN and CDR2 SYDVKM are derived from the germline V gene. There are 14 amino acids in the CDR3, from cysteine to phenylalanine inclusive. Of all the DNA, just the CDR3 is kept, 42 bases in frame from base 1. Broader findings and caveats from the paper: Clinical and demographic metadata were provided uncurated, with the amount varying by source and participant.

A remark on this clone: Which antigen it targets is not known. No clone much larger than this one lies a single base away; base qualities are absent.

Collaborating institutions collected whole blood in K2EDTA tubes following their own protocols. For TCRbeta analysis, collaborators shipped samples in one of three forms: frozen whole blood, isolated PBMCs, or DNA extracted from either of those sample types. TCRbeta CDR3 regions were amplified from genomic DNA using the immunoSEQ Assay, a bias-controlled multiplex PCR. For the original study's pipeline: Within the assay, amplification of reference gene primers was used to estimate how many nucleated cells each sample contained. To quantify the absolute abundance of each unique TCRbeta CDR3 rearrangement, sequence reads were collapsed and filtered. For each sample, productive Simpson clonality was calculated by taking the square root of Simpson's diversity index across productive rearrangements. TCRdb retrieved this table from immuneACCESS and kept in-frame rearrangements only. Not all clones are present; in checked studies, unresolved V genes account for under half, and no reason is known for the remainder. V and J calls and clone size are given by that table; D and trimming were obtained from the DNA. The sample table holds approximately 250,000 clones, of which approximately 86% were seen once. The top ten hold less than 4.5% of the sample.

Sequencing was carried out using peripheral blood. The origin of this receptor is a man in his late teens or twenties with active or convalescent COVID-19. The rearranged chain carries TRBV28 and TRBJ1-5; the D gene is perhaps TRBD1, on 6 matching bases. The DNA sequence is TGTGCCAGCAGTCCTGGACAGTACAATCAGCCCCAGCATTTT. Its protein product is CASSPGQYNQPQHF.